Listed below are T cell receptor beta chains from one sample, sequenced in a study of tumor and adjacent non-tumor tissue in lung cancer. TCRdb used MiXCR to reprocess the multiplex PCR reads, holding one entry per CDR3 protein. The sample has 90,000 to 100,000 distinct CDR3 sequences; roughly 80% are singletons. Sequenced sample: distant non-tumor lung tissue. All receptors come from a man aged 60 to 69 with small cell lung cancer. Each CDR3 is given with its conserved first and last residue. A D gene is named only where the DNA matches it firmly. Clone size is shown for a subset of rows, as once, few, many or a class of expanded clone.

j_call d_call v_call clone_size cdr3_aa
TRBJ2-7 - TRBV11-2 - CASSLEVGSYEQHF
TRBJ2-1 TRBD1 TRBV29-1 - CSSNRGPYNEQFF
TRBJ1-6 - TRBV30 - CAWSRFYNNSPFHF
TRBJ2-7 - TRBV20-1 - CCAILGRGEQYF
TRBJ2-5 - TRBV29-1 - CSVAVSSEETQYF
TRBJ2-1 TRBD2 TRBV29-1 - CSEPGLAGLEQFF
TRBJ2-7 - TRBV7-2 - CASSLYPGAYEQYF
TRBJ2-3 - TRBV5-1 many CASSLLGAGTDTQYF
TRBJ1-5 - TRBV30 - CAWSPWGSNQLQHF
TRBJ2-1 - TRBV13 - CASCSDRSNEQFF
TRBJ2-6 - TRBV6-2/TRBV6-3 - CTSSTQSSGANVLTF
TRBJ2-1 - TRBV29-1 - CSVEARGDPSSYNEQLF
TRBJ2-1 TRBD2 TRBV11-2 few CASSSGGETSGSIYNEQFF
TRBJ2-5 - TRBV12-3/TRBV12-4 - CASSPYSEEQETHYF
TRBJ2-3 TRBD2 TRBV5-4 - CASRSSGRAITQYF
TRBJ2-2 TRBD2 TRBV4-2 - CASKLARDAGWELFF
TRBJ1-5 TRBD1 TRBV12-3/TRBV12-4 - CASSLSGRGQPHHF
TRBJ2-6 - TRBV11-2 - CASSRWTRSSGANVQTF
TRBJ2-2 - TRBV12-3/TRBV12-4 - CASSTGFTGELFF
TRBJ1-2 - TRBV13 once CASSAEKKLYGYTF
TRBJ2-1 TRBD2 TRBV6-1 - CASSFRREAAYNEQFF
TRBJ1-2 - TRBV5-4 - CASSLGGTRAGYSF
TRBJ2-7 - TRBV12-3/TRBV12-4 - CASSSAYDQYF
TRBJ2-7 - TRBV5-1 once CASSLSPGQASYEQHF
TRBJ2-1 - TRBV6-5 - CASSYSGGVHNEQFF
TRBJ2-1 - TRBV29-1 - CSAFETLKRYYEHFF
TRBJ1-5 - TRBV19 - CARSWSRYSNQPQHF
TRBJ2-5 TRBD1 TRBV29-1 - CSVRDRGRVETQHF
TRBJ2-5 - TRBV20-1 - CSASRRAGGETQYF
TRBJ2-2 - TRBV5-1 many CASGRGTNTGELFF
TRBJ2-2 TRBD2 TRBV29-1 - CSAERWTSGAGEMFF
TRBJ2-7 - TRBV6-5 - CASSYRYGAYEQYF
TRBJ2-1 TRBD2 TRBV20-1 - CSSKTSGHNDQLF
TRBJ1-1 - TRBV12-3/TRBV12-4 - CASNYGGETFF
TRBJ2-5 - TRBV4-2 - CASSQDGTIQETQYF
TRBJ2-2 - TRBV4-1 - CASGSTGTYTGELFF
TRBJ2-3 - TRBV11-2 - CANSFTSTDMQYF
TRBJ2-5 TRBD1 TRBV11-2 - CASCSTGEETQYF
TRBJ2-1 - TRBV11-2 - CASSLGRSNGQFF
TRBJ2-1 - TRBV29-1 medium-sized CSAASGEQFF
TRBJ1-2 - TRBV29-1 - CSIEAVRGGYIF
TRBJ2-7 - TRBV9 - CASSVGSGKTYEQYF